One sample yielded the 8 T cell receptor beta chains listed below, sequenced in a study of identical twins. A single record per CDR3 protein comes from TCRdb applying MiXCR to the 5' RACE reads. Of around 1.7 million distinct CDR3 sequences listed, about 32% were seen once; the top ten hold about 0.27%. Sequencing was carried out using cord blood. The source of these receptors is a newborn girl in good health.

This clonotype was counted between two and nine times. The chain joins TRBV20-1 to TRBJ1-6, with a weak D call TRBD1 (6 bases). Trimming left V 7 bases short and J 9 bases short, with 10 bases between. The CDR3 covers 11 residues. Germline CDR1 reads DFQATT; CDR2 reads SNEGSKA (reference sequence). The CDR3 bases are TGCAGTGTAAGGGGGGGTTCACCCCTCCACTTT. The encoded protein is CSVRGGSPLHF.

This chain connects TRBV12-3 or TRBV12-4 to TRBJ2-3, with 7 bases lining up with TRBD1. Trimming took 5 bases from V and 1 from J; bases not matched to a gene: 6. The CDR3 has 15 amino acids. The CDR3 here is CASSVTGAGTDTQYF. DNA of the CDR3: TGTGCCAGCAGTGTCACAGGGGCCGGCACAGATACGCAGTATTTT.

The CDR3 region has the DNA TGTGCCAGCGGCTGGTCCCAACTCTACAATGAGCAGTTCTTC. Protein sequence: CASGWSQLYNEQFF. The chain couples TRBV7-2 to TRBJ2-1; D gene uncertain. Trimming removed 8 bases from V and 3 bases from J, with 14 bases in between. The CDR3 consists of 14 residues. CDR1 SGHTA and CDR2 FQGNSA come from the germline V gene. The whole variable domain, filled in from reference TRBV7-2 and TRBJ2-1, reads GAGVSQSPSNKVTEKGKDVELRCDPISGHTALYWYRQSLGQGLEFLIYFQGNSAPDKSGLPSDRFSAERTGGSVSTLTIQRTQQEDSAVYLCASGWSQLYNEQFFGPGTRLTVL.

The chain has TRBV27 and TRBJ2-7, with TRBD1 as a possible D gene (6 bases). There are 15 residues in the CDR3. Germline V gene data show CDR1 as MNHEY and CDR2 as SMNVEV (reference sequence). Trimming cost V 3 bases and J 3 bases, with 15 bases left between them. The CDR3 reads CASSFSAAGVYEQYF. DNA of the CDR3: TGTGCCAGCAGTTTCTCAGCAGCAGGGGTCTACGAGCAGTACTTC.

This clonotype was seen only a few times. The genes are TRBV3-1 and TRBJ2-3; possibly TRBD2 for D (6 bases). Germline V gene data show CDR1 as LGHDT and CDR2 as YNNKEL (reference sequence). Trimming took 1 base from V and 4 from J, leaving 18 bases between them. The CDR3 spans 17 residues. The CDR3 here is CASSQVLRLEGADTQYF. The CDR3 nucleotides read TGTGCCAGCAGCCAAGTTCTCCGACTAGAAGGGGCAGATACGCAGTATTTT.

V gene TRBV6-1 combines with J gene TRBJ1-6; 10 bases match TRBD1. V lost 6 bases to trimming and J lost 2 bases; unmatched junction nucleotides: 10. Germline V gene data show CDR1 as MNHNS and CDR2 as SASEGT. CDR3 length equals 18 residues. The CDR3: CASRLMGQGIAYNSPLHF. For the CDR3, the DNA is TGTGCCAGCAGACTAATGGGACAGGGGATCGCCTATAATTCACCCCTCCACTTT.

This rearrangement joins TRBV3-1 to TRBJ2-5; 8 bases agree with TRBD1. With the DNA end fitting TRBJ2-7 better, the J assignment may be wrong. Germline lookup yields CDR1 LGHDT and CDR2 YNNKEL (reference sequence). This CDR3 comprises 16 residues. Here the CDR3 DNA reads TGTGCCAGCAGCCAAGGAGTAGGGACAGGCCTTCTCGAGCAGTACTTC. Translating gives CASSQGVGTGLLEQYF.

This chain uses TRBV6-1 with TRBJ1-1; TRBD1 agrees at 8 bases. Germline V gene data show CDR1 as MNHNS and CDR2 as SASEGT. This CDR3 contains 14 residues. V gave up 2 bases and J gave up 5 bases; unmatched junction bases: 4. In nucleotides, the CDR3 is TGTGCCAGCAGTGAACCTTACAGGGGGACTGAAGCTTTCTTT. This sequence encodes CASSEPYRGTEAFF.